A single sample gave rise to the 9 T cell receptor beta chains below, sequenced in a study of blood T cell repertoires in COVID-19. Method: immunoSEQ multiplex PCR; TCRdb's copy keeps in-frame clones and lacks some. The repertoire holds about 140,000 clones, with around 83% as singletons. The specimen was peripheral blood. These receptor sequences come from a man between 60 and 75 years old with active or convalescent COVID-19.

The J gene is TRBJ1-1, the V gene TRBV4-3, with a possible D match to TRBD1 (6 bases). Germline V CDR1 and CDR2: LGHNA, YSLEER. This CDR3 is built from 16 residues. V lost 4 bases and J 1 base, leaving 16 bases between the germline ends. In DNA form, the CDR3 reads TGCGCCAGCAGCCGGGTCCTGACAGGCGAGAACACTGAAGCTTTCTTT. This translates into CASSRVLTGENTEAFF.

This chain joins TRBV19 and TRBJ2-5, with D perhaps TRBD1 (5 bases). The germline V gene has CDR1 LNHDA and CDR2 SQIVND (reference sequence). V lost 4 bases and J 5 bases, leaving 17 bases between the germline ends. The CDR3 is 15 residues long. The CDR3 DNA reads as TGTGCCAGTAGTACCCAGGGCTCACGGTCGGAGACCCAGTACTTC. This sequence encodes CASSTQGSRSETQYF.

The gene calls are TRBV6-5 and TRBJ1-1, with D unclear. This CDR3 has 12 residues. The ends were cut back, 5 bases at V and 7 bases at J, with 11 bases in the middle. Germline assignment: CDR1 MNHEY and CDR2 SVGAGI. Written as DNA, the CDR3 is TGTGCCAGCAGTATGGAGCGGTTTGAAGCTTTCTTT. This gives the protein CASSMERFEAFF.

This clone showed up just once. The chain combines TRBV24-1 with TRBJ1-2; TRBD1 might be the D (5 bases). The CDR3 contains 14 residues. V lost 3 bases to trimming and J lost 3 bases, with 10 bases between them. CDR1 and CDR2 from the germline V gene are KGHDR and SFDVKD. The CDR3: CATSDAQEYYGYTF. Here the CDR3 DNA reads TGTGCCACCAGTGATGCACAGGAGTACTATGGCTACACCTTC.

The genes are TRBV9 and TRBJ2-5; 8 bases are shared with TRBD2. The V gene end was trimmed by 2 bases and the J gene end by 5 bases; junction bases not matched to a gene: 14. Germline CDR1 and CDR2: SGDLS and YYNGEE. The CDR3 loop spans 17 amino acids. CDR3 in DNA: TGTGCCAGCAGCGTTAGCGGGGAACCCCTAGGGCGGGAGACCCAGTACTTC. It specifies CASSVSGEPLGRETQYF. The full variable domain, rest sourced from reference TRBV9 and TRBJ2-5, is DSGVTQTPKHLITATGQRVTLRCSPRSGDLSVYWYQQSLDQGLQFLIQYYNGEERAKGNILERFSAQQFPDLHSELNLSSLELGDSALYFCASSVSGEPLGRETQYFGPGTRLLVL.

The genes are TRBV18 and TRBJ2-1, with 9 bases matching TRBD1. Germline V lookup: CDR1 KGHSH, CDR2 LQKENI. With 5 bases clipped from V and 7 bases from J, the junction kept 9 bases outside the gene matches. There are 15 residues in the CDR3. CDR3 protein: CASSSRDRARNEQFF. CDR3 sequence (DNA): TGTGCCAGCTCATCCCGGGACAGGGCCCGGAATGAGCAGTTCTTC.

The genes are TRBV5-6 and TRBJ1-5; 8 nucleotides line up with TRBD1. V was clipped by 4 bases and J by 1 base; unmatched bases: 1. The CDR3 runs 14 residues. From germline, CDR1 is SGHDT and CDR2 YYEEEE. CDR3 loop: CASSRTGSNQPQHF. The CDR3 nucleotides read TGTGCCAGCAGCCGGACAGGGAGCAATCAGCCCCAGCATTTT.

This clone was counted between two and nine times. J is TRBJ2-1 and V is TRBV2; TRBD2 aligns across 9 bases. This CDR3 is 16 amino acids long. The germline V gene encodes CDR1 SNHLY and CDR2 FYNNEI. Trimming removed 5 bases from V and 9 bases from J; junction bases left unmatched: 14. The chain's CDR3 is CASSLASAGGPSEQFF. The CDR3, as DNA: TGTGCCAGCAGTCTAGCCTCGGCGGGGGGGCCTAGTGAGCAGTTCTTC.

This clone was seen only a few times. V and J are TRBV19 and TRBJ1-1; TRBD1 aligns across 8 bases. J was trimmed by 1 base and V by 7 bases; bases with no gene match: 14. This CDR3 is built from 17 residues. Germline V gene sequence: CDR1 LNHDA, CDR2 SQIVND (reference sequence). CDR3 residues: CASIQTKRTGSNTEAFF. DNA of the CDR3: TGTGCCAGTATCCAAACTAAGAGGACAGGGTCGAACACTGAAGCTTTCTTT.